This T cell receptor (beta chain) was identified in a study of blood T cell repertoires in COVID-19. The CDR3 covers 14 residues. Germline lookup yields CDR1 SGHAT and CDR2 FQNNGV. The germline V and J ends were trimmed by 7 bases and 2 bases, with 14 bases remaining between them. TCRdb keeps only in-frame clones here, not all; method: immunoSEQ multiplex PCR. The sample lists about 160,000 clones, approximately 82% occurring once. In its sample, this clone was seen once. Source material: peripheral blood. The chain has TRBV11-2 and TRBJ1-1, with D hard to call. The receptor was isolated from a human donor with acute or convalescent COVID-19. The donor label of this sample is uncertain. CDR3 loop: CASTQARSNTEAFF. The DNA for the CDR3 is TGTGCCAGCACCCAGGCCCGATCAAACACTGAAGCTTTCTTT.